This entry lists 18 T cell receptor beta chains sequenced from one sample in a study of blood T cell repertoires in COVID-19. TCRdb's copy holds only in-frame clones and misses some; the assay was immunoSEQ multiplex PCR. The profile shows 100,000 to 150,000 clones, around 80% of them singletons. The sequencing input was peripheral blood. The receptors originated from a woman in her forties or fifties with acute or convalescent COVID-19.

This clone was observed a few times. The chain recombines TRBV2 with TRBJ2-1; 8 bases are shared with TRBD2. The trim removed 5 bases at V and 5 bases at J, leaving 5 bases unmatched. This CDR3 contains 14 residues. The germline V gene encodes CDR1 SNHLY and CDR2 FYNNEI. CDR3 DNA sequence: TGTGCCAGCAGTTTAGCGGGGTCTAACAATGAGCAGTTCTTC. Protein sequence: CASSLAGSNNEQFF.

The chain employs TRBV27 and TRBJ2-1, with D perhaps matching TRBD1 (5 bases). Between the trimmed V and J ends, which lost 2 bases and 7 bases, there was a span of 9 bases. This CDR3 contains 13 residues. Germline values: CDR1 MNHEY, CDR2 SMNVEV (reference sequence). The CDR3 nucleotides read TGTGCCAGCAGTTTAGACAGAGTTAATGAGCAGTTCTTC. It yields the protein CASSLDRVNEQFF.

The V gene is TRBV18, the J gene TRBJ1-1; perhaps TRBD1 as D (6 bases). CDR3 length: 14 amino acids. Germline V gene lookup returns CDR1 KGHSH and CDR2 LQKENI. Trimming left V 5 bases short and J 1 base short, with 11 bases between. The CDR3 protein is CASSRRGPNTEAFF. The CDR3 coding sequence is TGTGCCAGCTCAAGGCGGGGGCCGAACACTGAAGCTTTCTTT. Full variable domain (missing parts from reference TRBV18 and TRBJ1-1): NAGVMQNPRHLVRRRGQEARLRCSPMKGHSHVYWYRQLPEEGLKFMVYLQKENIIDESGMPKERFSAEFPKEGPSILRIQQVVRGDSAAYFCASSRRGPNTEAFFGQGTRLTVV.

The chain recombines TRBV18 with TRBJ1-5; the D gene is possibly TRBD1 (5 bases). Between the trimmed V and J ends, which lost 5 bases and 5 bases, there was a span of 13 bases. Germline V gene data show CDR1 as KGHSH and CDR2 as LQKENI. CDR3 length: 14 amino acids. As DNA, the CDR3 is TGTGCCAGCTCATCCCAACAGGTTGATCAGCCCCAGCATTTT. Its translation: CASSSQQVDQPQHF.

The chain joins TRBV5-1 to TRBJ2-7; no reliable D call. CDR3 length: 13 amino acids. Germline V lookup: CDR1 SGHRS, CDR2 YFSETQ. V was shortened by 0 bases and J by 0 bases, with 4 bases between the two germline ends. This chain's CDR3 is CASSLDGSYEQYF. The CDR3 region has the DNA TGCGCCAGCAGCTTGGACGGCTCCTACGAGCAGTACTTC.

This clone was seen only once. The chain employs TRBV5-1 and TRBJ1-1; D uncertain. Trimming left V 0 bases short and J 0 bases short, with 9 bases between. CDR1 is SGHRS and CDR2 is YFSETQ in the germline V gene. CDR3 length equals 15 residues. CDR3 bases: TGCGCCAGCAGCTTGGACAGCGGTATGAACACTGAAGCTTTCTTT. This gives the protein CASSLDSGMNTEAFF.

This clone was seen only a few times. The chain links TRBV5-1 to TRBJ2-5, with a tentative D call TRBD1 (6 bases). The CDR3 covers 14 residues. Trimming took 8 bases from V and 3 from J, leaving 17 bases between them. Per germline, CDR1 SGHRS and CDR2 YFSETQ. The CDR3 DNA is TGCGCCAGTGCAAGGGGGACAACGGAAGAGACCCAGTACTTC. It is translated as CASARGTTEETQYF.

The V and J genes are TRBV7-3 and TRBJ2-1, with D unresolved. Germline loops: CDR1 SGHTA, CDR2 FQGTGA. The CDR3 is 13 residues long. Trimming removed 5 bases at V and 5 bases at J, with 10 bases between. CDR3 region: CASSLSPNNEQFF. In DNA, the CDR3 is TGTGCCAGCAGCCTTTCTCCTAACAATGAGCAGTTCTTC.

The chain has TRBV10-3 and TRBJ1-1; TRBD1 agrees at 8 bases. After removal of 10 bases from V and 5 bases from J, the junction contained 6 bases not matched to a gene. The CDR3 covers 12 residues. CDR1 ENHRY and CDR2 SYGVKD come from the germline V gene. The CDR3 DNA reads as TGTGCCACCCGACAGGGGTCGACTGAAGCTTTCTTT. This codes for CATRQGSTEAFF.

The V call is TRBV18, the J call TRBJ1-1; 7 bases are a match to TRBD1. CDR1 and CDR2 from the germline V gene are KGHSH and LQKENI. Losses at the gene ends were 5 bases for V and 0 bases for J; bases not matched to a gene: 6. The CDR3 has 15 residues. DNA of the CDR3: TGTGCCAGCTCATTTACAGGGGCGGTGAACACTGAAGCTTTCTTT. Protein sequence: CASSFTGAVNTEAFF.

The chain links TRBV20-1 to TRBJ1-2; D is perhaps TRBD1 (5 bases). The CDR3 covers 11 residues. Between the trimmed V and J ends, which lost 6 bases and 6 bases, there was a span of 11 bases. Germline assignment: CDR1 DFQATT and CDR2 SNEGSKA (reference sequence). CDR3 nucleotide sequence: TGCAGTGCCGGAGGGGCTAATGGCTACACCTTC. Translating it yields CSAGGANGYTF.

This chain connects TRBV5-1 to TRBJ2-3, with TRBD2 identical over 8 bases. V trimming: 0 bases; J trimming: 0 bases; junction bases outside the gene matches: 3. Germline-derived CDR1 and CDR2 are SGHRS and YFSETQ. The CDR3 has 16 residues. This chain's CDR3 is CASSLGLAQSTDTQYF. The CDR3 region has the DNA TGCGCCAGCAGCTTGGGACTAGCGCAGAGCACAGATACGCAGTATTTT.

This chain joins TRBV24-1 and TRBJ2-7; TRBD2 is a possible D gene (7 bases). The germline V gene encodes CDR1 KGHDR and CDR2 SFDVKD. Trimming cost V 4 bases and J 5 bases, with 14 bases left between them. The CDR3 spans 14 residues. This CDR3 is CATSDGGRSDEQYF. Here the CDR3 DNA reads TGTGCCACCAGTGACGGGGGGCGCTCGGACGAGCAGTACTTC.

V gene TRBV7-9 combines with J gene TRBJ2-5; tentative D call: TRBD1 (5 bases). Germline CDR1 SEHNR, CDR2 FQNEAQ (reference sequence). The CDR3 is made up of 15 amino acids. V shed 3 bases and J shed 4 bases, with 15 bases lying between them. The chain's CDR3 is CASSFLGPLGETQYF. The CDR3 region has the DNA TGTGCCAGCAGCTTCTTGGGGCCCCTGGGAGAGACCCAGTACTTC.

V is TRBV19 and J is TRBJ1-3; D unclear. Germline CDR1 and CDR2: LNHDA and SQIVND (reference sequence). CDR3 length: 14 residues. V was cut by 6 bases and J by 0 bases, with 9 bases left in between. DNA for the CDR3: TGTGCCAGTAGACCACAGAGCTCTGGAAACACCATATATTTT. It translates to CASRPQSSGNTIYF.

V and J are TRBV5-4 and TRBJ1-2, with 8 bases aligning to TRBD1. The trim removed 2 bases at V and 2 bases at J, leaving 2 bases unmatched. In germline, CDR1 is SGHNT, CDR2 YYREEE (reference sequence). The CDR3 loop spans 14 amino acids. The CDR3 coding sequence is TGTGCCAGCAGCTTCGGGGACAGGAACTATGGCTACACCTTC. This gives the protein CASSFGDRNYGYTF.

Comment on this clone: Mismatch with germline at one junction end may stem from a read error. The chain recombines TRBV7-7 with TRBJ1-6, with TRBD1 matching over 8 bases. CDR1 is SSHAT and CDR2 is FNYEAQ in the germline V gene (reference sequence). The CDR3 is 18 amino acids. The CDR3 DNA is TGTGCTAGCAGCCGAAGCGGACAGGGCCCCTCCTATAATTCACCCCTCCACTTT. This codes for CASSRSGQGPSYNSPLHF.

This chain joins TRBV6-5 and TRBJ1-1, with TRBD1 matching over 7 bases. The CDR3 runs 15 residues. Losses at the gene ends were 5 bases for V and 4 bases for J; bases not matched to a gene: 10. Looked up from germline, CDR1 is MNHEY and CDR2 is SVGAGI. In DNA form, the CDR3 reads TGTGCCAGCAGTCGGGACAGAAGGGGCACCACTGAAGCTTTCTTT. Protein product: CASSRDRRGTTEAFF.